This TCR beta chain is from a study of blood T cells in healthy people across ages (dated by TCRdb to the mid-2010s). Notes on the research overall: In model experiments, template switching captured roughly one uniquely barcoded TCR beta cDNA molecule for every two T cells. To track age-related changes in TCR beta repertoire diversity, the study relied on deep sequencing normalized with unique cDNA molecular identifiers. Four age groups were formed from the donors: young (average approximately 17 years), middle-aged (less than 40), aged (over 55) and long-lived (around 80). To avoid experimental bias, donors of different ages were randomly spread across the sequencing lanes. For two donors (one aged 18 to 30 and one aged 80 or older), the study analyzed two additional independent replicas of 1 million unique cDNA reads from the same blood draw. Study-wide conclusions, independent of this receptor: A strong correlation was found between observed TCR beta diversity and the percentage of naive T cells measured by flow cytometry. Observed TCR beta diversity per million T cells fell roughly linearly with age, and a significant reduction was already apparent by age around 40. Compared with the aged group, more naive CD4+ T cells, fewer expanded clones and increased TCR diversity were shown by the long-lived group, suggesting age selection. Because profiling used bulk unsorted PBMCs, naive and antigen-experienced compartments could not be compared conclusively. Because the CMV infection status of the donors was unknown, age-related changes in expanded clonotypes may potentially have been confounded. Total diversity estimates from one million sequenced T cells were considered lower bounds and underestimates.

This clonotype has more than one count but fewer than ten. What this receptor recognizes is not known. It has no much larger one-base neighbor in the sample; base qualities were not kept. Library construction relied on 5' RACE. This sample was sequenced with an Illumina HiSeq 2500. A second about 6 to 11 cycle PCR used a sample-barcoded 5' primer and a J-beta primer mix. A unique molecular identifier was introduced onto each TCR beta cDNA molecule by a template-switch 5' adaptor carrying 12 random nucleotides. At least 2.5 million CDR3-containing paired-end reads were obtained from each sample. All of the RNA was converted into first-strand cDNA using the Mint cDNA synthesis kit, with a TRBC-specific oligonucleotide serving as the primer. Following uracil-DNA glycosylase treatment, a first 18-cycle PCR with universal primers M1SS and BC2_uni_R was performed on all cDNA. In the paper's pipeline: Normalization of each sample was performed by random selection of 1 million high-quality reads, each carrying a distinct molecular identifier. Instead of being binned into consensus sequences, reads with shared molecular identifiers were discarded. MiTCR, run with a Q25 quality threshold and the strictest error-elimination algorithm, handled CDR3 identification, clonotype clustering and error correction. A nonparametric unseen species model using Euler transformation provided a lower-bound estimate of total TCR beta diversity. TCRdb applied fastp at Q25 and MiXCR to the public reads, then kept only in-frame beta chains. One record per CDR3 amino acid sequence lists the most common genes and DNA. TCRdb's processing, not the authors' own work, is the source of the V and J calls. For this sample the table gives about 900,000 distinct CDR3 sequences, of which around 49% were detected only once. Around an eighth of the sample lies in the top ten.

From the cysteine up to the phenylalanine, the CDR3 has a length of 17 residues. Of all the DNA, just the CDR3 is kept, 51 bases in frame from base 1. CDR1 is given as MNHEY and CDR2 as SVGEGT, both from the germline V gene. The roughly 39 donors, aged 6 to 90 years, were systemically healthy Caucasian individuals from Russia. Each donor gave 9 to 10 milliliters of peripheral blood, collected into EDTA-treated Vacutainer tubes. Ficoll-Paque density-gradient centrifugation was used to isolate PBMCs, with at least 7 million per sample. Trizol reagent was used to extract total RNA from the PBMCs, yielding at least 6 micrograms per sample. The percentages of naive CD45RAhigh/CD27high T cells were determined by flow cytometry on a PBMC aliquot from every donor.

The sequenced sample consisted of blood. The rearranged segments are TRBV6-2 or TRBV6-3 and TRBJ2-7, and 10 junction bases match TRBD1. The closer fit of TRBJ2-4 to the DNA end suggests the J call may be wrong. This TCR came from a man aged 25-40 years in good health. The DNA sequence is given as TGTGCCAGCAGTTACGGCATGACAGGGGGCAAGAAAAACATTCAGTACTTC. This yields the protein CASSYGMTGGKKNIQYF.